This TCR beta chain was captured by sequencing in a study of cytomegalovirus exposure and HLA in healthy donors. The study's findings and limits: Later findings reportedly placed an Asian-associated ancestry cluster below the approximately 630-donor mean for N-insertions. Through in vitro validation, a few CMV-associated chains were shown to be specific for CMV antigens. HLA alleles showed associations with fewer than 20,000 TCR beta sequences in a later analysis, at a 0.05 false discovery rate. Available immune exposure information was restricted to CMV serostatus only.

Primers for the PCR totalled 60 Vbeta and 13 Jbeta. TCRdb keeps only in-frame clones here, not all; method: immunoSEQ multiplex PCR. Here the sample spans roughly 100,000 clones, over 60% being singletons. This CDR3 spans 16 amino acids. The junction had 4 bases not matched to a gene; V was cut back by 2 bases and J by 1 base. Germline CDR1 SNHLY, CDR2 FYNNEI. For this clone: The antigen remains unidentified.

This clonotype was obtained from a woman aged 45-65 years in good health and CMV-seropositive. The sequenced sample was PBMCs. The rearrangement links TRBV2 to TRBJ2-2; 7 bases are a match to TRBD1. The CDR3 DNA reads as TGTGCCAGCAGTGAAAAGGGACAGAGGAACACCGGGGAGCTGTTTTTT. This translates into CASSEKGQRNTGELFF.